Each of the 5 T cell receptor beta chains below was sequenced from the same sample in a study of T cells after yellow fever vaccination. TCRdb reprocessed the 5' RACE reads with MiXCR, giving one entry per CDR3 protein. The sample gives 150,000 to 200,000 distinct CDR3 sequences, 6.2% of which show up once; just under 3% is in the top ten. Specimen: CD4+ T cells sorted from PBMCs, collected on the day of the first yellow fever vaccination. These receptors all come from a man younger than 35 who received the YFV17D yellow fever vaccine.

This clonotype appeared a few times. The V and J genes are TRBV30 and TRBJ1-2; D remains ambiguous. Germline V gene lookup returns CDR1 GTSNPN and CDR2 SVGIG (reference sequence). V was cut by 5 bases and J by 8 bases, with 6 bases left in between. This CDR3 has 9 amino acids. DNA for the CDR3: TGTGCCTGGGGCCCCGGCTACACCTTC. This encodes CAWGPGYTF. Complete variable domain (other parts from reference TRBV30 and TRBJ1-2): SQTIHQWPATLVQPVGSPLSLECTVEGTSNPNLYWYRQAAGRGLQLLFYSVGIGQISSEVPQNLSASRPQDRQFILSSKKLLLSDSGFYLCAWGPGYTFGSGTRLTVV.

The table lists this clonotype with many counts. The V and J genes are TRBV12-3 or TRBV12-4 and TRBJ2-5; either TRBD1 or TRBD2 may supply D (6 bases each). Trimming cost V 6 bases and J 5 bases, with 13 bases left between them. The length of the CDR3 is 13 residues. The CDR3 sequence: CASSSQGRETQYF. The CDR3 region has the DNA TGTGCCAGCAGCAGCCAGGGGAGGGAGACCCAGTACTTC.

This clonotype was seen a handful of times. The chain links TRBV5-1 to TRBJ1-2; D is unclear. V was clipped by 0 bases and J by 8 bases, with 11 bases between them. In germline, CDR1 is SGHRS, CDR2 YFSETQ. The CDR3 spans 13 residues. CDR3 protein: CASSLAVERGYTF. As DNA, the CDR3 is TGCGCCAGCAGCTTGGCCGTAGAGAGGGGCTACACCTTC.

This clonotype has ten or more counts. The CDR3 DNA sequence: TGTGCCAGCAGTTTTACAGGGTACCACGAGCAGTACTTC. It specifies CASSFTGYHEQYF. The chain joins TRBV12-3 or TRBV12-4 to TRBJ2-7; D is possibly TRBD1 (6 bases). V was cut by 3 bases and J by 5 bases, with 11 bases left in between. This CDR3 spans 13 amino acids.

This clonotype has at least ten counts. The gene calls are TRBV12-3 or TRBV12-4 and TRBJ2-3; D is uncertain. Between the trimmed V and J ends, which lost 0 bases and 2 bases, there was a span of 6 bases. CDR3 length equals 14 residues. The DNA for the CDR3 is TGTGCCAGCAGTTTAGCCGCACTCACAGATACGCAGTATTTT. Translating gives CASSLAALTDTQYF.